The clone carrying this TCR beta chain occurred once. This entry belongs to a study of response to subunit inactivated influenza vaccine. TCRdb called the RT-PCR reads again in MiXCR, with one record for every CDR3 protein. The repertoire holds about 480,000 distinct CDR3 sequences, with roughly 27% as singletons. This material consisted of CD4+ T cells sorted from PBMCs, taken around 5 days after vaccination. The TCR sequence derives from a man aged 50 to 60 who received an inactivated influenza vaccine.

In DNA form, the CDR3 reads TGTGCCAGCAGTTACTTGCAGGGGGTTTACGAGCAGTACTTC. Translation: CASSYLQGVYEQYF. This chain links TRBV6-5 with TRBJ2-7; 7 bases match TRBD1. Per germline, CDR1 MNHEY and CDR2 SVGAGI. The V segment lost 1 base and the J segment 4 bases; nucleotides outside the gene matches: 4. This CDR3 contains 14 residues.